This TCR beta chain comes out of a study of cytomegalovirus exposure and HLA in healthy donors. Germline V CDR1 and CDR2: WSHSY, SAAADI. This CDR3 contains 14 residues. J was trimmed by 4 bases and V by 7 bases; bases with no gene match: 6. Study-level results: Analyzed later, most CMV-associated TCR beta chains appeared HLA-restricted. In a later analysis, a missense DCLRE1C variant was linked to TCR beta V- and J-gene trimming. While the bulk of TCR sequences proved rare, some public TCRs turned up in many donors. Donors were assumed by presence/absence analyses to have roughly uniform sequencing depth.

PCR used 60 Vbeta primers and 13 Jbeta primers. TCRdb's copy holds only in-frame clones and misses some; the assay was immunoSEQ multiplex PCR. In the table there are some 150,000 clones, almost 85% of which are singletons. A word on this clone: What it binds is not known.

The chain has TRBV10-2 and TRBJ2-3; 9 bases align to TRBD1. This clonotype originated in a man aged 25 to 45 in good health and CMV-seropositive. Sequencing was carried out using PBMCs. CDR3 in DNA: TGCGCCAGCATTGGGGACAGGGAGTCAGATACGCAGTATTTT. Its translation is CASIGDRESDTQYF.